This TCR beta chain was sequenced during a study of blood T cells in healthy people across ages. Points from the study as a whole: Long-lived donors exceeded aged donors in naive CD4+ cells and diversity.

As to this clonotype: Antigen unknown.

This CDR3 region has 15 residues. Germline loops: CDR1 SQVTM, CDR2 ANQGSEA. V was trimmed by 5 bases and J by 0 bases, leaving 14 bases between them. A second PCR, run for roughly 7 to 12 cycles, used a sample-barcoded 5' primer plus a J-beta primer mix. Via MiXCR, TCRdb re-called the 5' RACE reads, giving one row per CDR3 protein. Found here are 1.2 million to 1.5 million distinct CDR3 sequences, 42% of them singletons; the top ten hold around 8%. The TCR comes from a young woman in good health. Sequencing was done on a sample of blood. The rearrangement joins TRBV29-1 to TRBJ1-3; D is unresolved. The CDR3 DNA sequence: TGCAGCGTTTGGGAATATAGAGCCTCTGGAAACACCATATATTTT. Translating it yields CSVWEYRASGNTIYF.